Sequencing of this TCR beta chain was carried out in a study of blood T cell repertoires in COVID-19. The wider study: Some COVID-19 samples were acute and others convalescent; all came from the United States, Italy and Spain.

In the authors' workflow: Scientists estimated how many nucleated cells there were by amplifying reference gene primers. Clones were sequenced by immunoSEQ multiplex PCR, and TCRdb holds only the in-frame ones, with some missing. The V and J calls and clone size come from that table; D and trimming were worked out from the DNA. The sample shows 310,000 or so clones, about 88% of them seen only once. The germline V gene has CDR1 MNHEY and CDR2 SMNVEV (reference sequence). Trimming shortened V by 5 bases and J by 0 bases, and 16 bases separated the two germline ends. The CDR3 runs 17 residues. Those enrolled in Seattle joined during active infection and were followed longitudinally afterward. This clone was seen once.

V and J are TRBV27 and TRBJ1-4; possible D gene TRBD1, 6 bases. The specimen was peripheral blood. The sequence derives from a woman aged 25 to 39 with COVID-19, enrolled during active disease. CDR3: CASSPITQGTTNEKLFF. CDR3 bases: TGTGCCAGCAGTCCTATAACCCAGGGGACAACTAATGAAAAACTGTTTTTT.